This TCR beta chain derives from a study of blood T cell repertoires in COVID-19. Those designated as exposed participants met a COVID-19 case within 2 weeks before study entry. Data came from immunoSEQ multiplex PCR; TCRdb stores just in-frame clones and leaves some out. The table includes about 320,000 clones, 85% to 95% detected once. Per the germline V gene, CDR1 is KGHSH and CDR2 is LQKENI. Trimming shortened V by 6 bases and J by 7 bases, and 12 bases separated the two germline ends. CDR3 size: 13 residues. The sample consisted of PBMCs or T cells enriched from blood (not recorded which). The source is a woman aged 30 to 39 who had been exposed to COVID-19. The rearrangement links TRBV18 to TRBJ1-4; a possible D gene is TRBD1 (6 bases). The CDR3 loop is CASSGQGREKLFF. The CDR3 region has the DNA TGTGCCAGCTCGGGGCAGGGGCGTGAAAAACTGTTTTTT.